One and the same sample provided the 9 T cell receptor beta chains below, sequenced in a study of blood T cell repertoires in COVID-19. Generated by immunoSEQ multiplex PCR, the TCRdb table keeps only in-frame clones and is missing some. Of more than 300,000 clones in the sample, about 90% are singletons; the top ten hold over 6%. The specimen sequenced was peripheral blood. The receptor set was obtained from a woman aged 45-65 years with COVID-19, enrolled during active disease.

This chain connects TRBV6-5 to TRBJ2-1, with 10 bases matching TRBD2. The CDR3 length is 13 residues. V gave up 6 bases and J gave up 12 bases; unmatched junction bases: 8. CDR1 MNHEY and CDR2 SVGAGI come from the germline V gene. CDR3 in DNA: TGTGCCAGCAGGAATAGCGGGGGGACAGTGCAGTTCTTC. Encoded protein: CASRNSGGTVQFF.

The V call is TRBV5-1, the J call TRBJ2-4, with 16 bases aligning to TRBD2. The junction had 6 bases not matched to a gene; V was cut back by 3 bases and J by 9 bases. Germline lookup yields CDR1 SGHRS and CDR2 YFSETQ. The CDR3 runs 16 residues. CDR3 sequence (DNA): TGCGCCAGCAGCTCCGGGACTAGCGGGAGGGCCACCATTCAGTACTTC. It is translated as CASSSGTSGRATIQYF.

The V and J genes are TRBV6-5 and TRBJ2-7, with 9 bases aligning to TRBD2. The CDR3 consists of 13 residues. The V and J ends lost 7 bases and 2 bases, in that order; junction bases with no gene match: 3. Germline V gene lookup returns CDR1 MNHEY and CDR2 SVGAGI. In DNA form, the CDR3 reads TGTGCCAGCATGGGCGGGAGGGCCTACGAGCAGTACTTC. Translation gives CASMGGRAYEQYF.

The V and J genes are TRBV19 and TRBJ2-7, with 9 positions matching TRBD1. V trimming: 1 base; J trimming: 4 bases; junction bases outside the gene matches: 5. The CDR3 is 15 amino acids. CDR1 is LNHDA, CDR2 SQIVND, per germline (reference sequence). CDR3 nucleotides: TGTGCCAGTAGTATAGCCCCGACAGGGGGGTACGAGCAGTACTTC. Translated, it gives CASSIAPTGGYEQYF.

The chain uses TRBV5-4 and TRBJ1-6; 7 nucleotides agree with TRBD1. The CDR3 spans 16 residues. V dropped 4 bases and J dropped 4; count of bases not matched to a gene: 8. Germline V gene lookup returns CDR1 SGHNT and CDR2 YYREEE (reference sequence). The CDR3 DNA sequence: TGTGCCAGCAGCGCGGCCCCAGGGGGGTATAATTCACCCCTCCACTTT. Residues: CASSAAPGGYNSPLHF.

There are a few counts of this clone. This chain uses TRBV6-2 or TRBV6-3 with TRBJ2-1, with D possibly being TRBD2 (6 bases). The ends were cut back, 5 bases at V and 4 bases at J, with 9 bases in the middle. CDR1 is MNHEY and CDR2 is SVGEGT in the germline V gene. The length of the CDR3 is 13 residues. CDR3 residues: CASSQLAYNEQFF. The CDR3 DNA reads as TGTGCCAGCAGTCAACTAGCTTACAATGAGCAGTTCTTC.

This clone was detected ten times or more. V and J are TRBV24-1 and TRBJ2-3, with 9 bases matching TRBD2. This CDR3 comprises 15 residues. V dropped 9 bases and J dropped 2; count of bases not matched to a gene: 8. Germline loops: CDR1 KGHDR, CDR2 SFDVKD. CDR3 loop: CATASSGIYTDTQYF. The CDR3, as DNA: TGTGCCACCGCGTCTAGCGGGATCTACACAGATACGCAGTATTTT.

This chain joins TRBV29-1 and TRBJ2-1; possibly TRBD2 for D (5 bases). The length of the CDR3 is 13 residues. CDR1 SQVTM and CDR2 ANQGSEA come from the germline V gene. Trimming left V 8 bases short and J 5 bases short, with 16 bases between. The CDR3 DNA follows: TGCAGCCCCCAGGTAGCGAATAACAATGAGCAGTTCTTC. Its protein product is CSPQVANNNEQFF.

This clone showed up just a few times. The chain couples TRBV6-5 to TRBJ2-3, with D unclear. The V gene's germline CDR1 is MNHEY and CDR2 SVGAGI. The CDR3 has 14 amino acids. Trimming cost V 0 bases and J 0 bases, with 4 bases left between them. The CDR3 nucleotides are TGTGCCAGCAGTTACTCCCCTAGCACAGATACGCAGTATTTT. Its protein product is CASSYSPSTDTQYF.